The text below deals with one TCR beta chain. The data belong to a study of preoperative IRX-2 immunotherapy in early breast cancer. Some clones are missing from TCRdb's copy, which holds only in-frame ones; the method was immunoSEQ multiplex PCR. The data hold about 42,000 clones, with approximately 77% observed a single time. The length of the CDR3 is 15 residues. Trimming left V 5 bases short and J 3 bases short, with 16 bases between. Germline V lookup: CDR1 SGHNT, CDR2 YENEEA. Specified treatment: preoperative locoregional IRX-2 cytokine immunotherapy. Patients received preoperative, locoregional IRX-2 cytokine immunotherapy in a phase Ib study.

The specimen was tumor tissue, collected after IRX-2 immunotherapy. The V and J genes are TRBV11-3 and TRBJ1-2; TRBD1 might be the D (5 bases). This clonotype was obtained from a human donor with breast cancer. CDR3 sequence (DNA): TGTGCCAGCAGCCGGGGGAGGGTGTTAGACTATGGCTACACCTTC. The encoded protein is CASSRGRVLDYGYTF.